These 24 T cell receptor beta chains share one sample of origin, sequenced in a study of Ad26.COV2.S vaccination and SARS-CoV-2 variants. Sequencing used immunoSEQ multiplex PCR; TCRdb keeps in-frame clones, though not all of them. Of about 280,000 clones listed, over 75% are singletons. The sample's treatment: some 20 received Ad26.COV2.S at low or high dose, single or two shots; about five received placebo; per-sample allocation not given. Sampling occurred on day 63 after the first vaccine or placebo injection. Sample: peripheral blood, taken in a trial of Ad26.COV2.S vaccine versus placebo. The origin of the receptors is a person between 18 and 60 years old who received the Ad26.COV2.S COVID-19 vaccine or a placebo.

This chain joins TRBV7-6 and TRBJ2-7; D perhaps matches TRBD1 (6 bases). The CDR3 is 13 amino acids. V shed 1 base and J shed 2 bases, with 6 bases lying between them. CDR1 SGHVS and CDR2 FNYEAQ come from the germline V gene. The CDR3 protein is CASSLGTAYEQYF. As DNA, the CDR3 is TGTGCCAGCAGCTTAGGGACAGCCTACGAGCAGTACTTC.

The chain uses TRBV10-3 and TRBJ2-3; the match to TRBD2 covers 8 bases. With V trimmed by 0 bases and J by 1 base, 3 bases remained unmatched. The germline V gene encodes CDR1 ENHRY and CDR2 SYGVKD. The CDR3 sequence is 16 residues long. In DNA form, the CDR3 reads TGTGCCATCAGTGAGTCAACGGGGGGGCGCACAGATACGCAGTATTTT. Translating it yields CAISESTGGRTDTQYF.

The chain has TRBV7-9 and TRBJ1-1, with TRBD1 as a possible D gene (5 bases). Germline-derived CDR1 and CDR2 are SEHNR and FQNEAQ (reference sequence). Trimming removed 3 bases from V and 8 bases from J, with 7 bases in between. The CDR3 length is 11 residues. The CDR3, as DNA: TGTGCCAGCAGCTTGGGGCGAGAAGCTTTCTTT. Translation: CASSLGREAFF.

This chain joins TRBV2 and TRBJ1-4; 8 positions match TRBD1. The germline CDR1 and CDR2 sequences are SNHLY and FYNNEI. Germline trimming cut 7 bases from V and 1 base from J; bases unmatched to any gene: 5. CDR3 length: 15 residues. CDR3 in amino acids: CASKLQGGTNEKLFF. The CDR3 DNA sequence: TGTGCCAGCAAGCTACAGGGGGGAACTAATGAAAAACTGTTTTTT.

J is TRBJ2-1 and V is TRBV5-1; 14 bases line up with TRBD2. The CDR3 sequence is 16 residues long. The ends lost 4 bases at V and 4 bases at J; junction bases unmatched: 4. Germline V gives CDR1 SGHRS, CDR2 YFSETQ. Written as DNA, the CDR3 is TGCGCCAGCAGCGAGGGACTAGCGGGGGTATACAATGAGCAGTTCTTC. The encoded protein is CASSEGLAGVYNEQFF.

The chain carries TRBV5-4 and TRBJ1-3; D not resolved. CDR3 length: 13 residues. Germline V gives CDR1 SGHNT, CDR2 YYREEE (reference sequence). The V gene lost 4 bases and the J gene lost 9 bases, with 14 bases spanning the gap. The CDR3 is CASSQGFLGTIYF. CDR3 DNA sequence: TGTGCCAGCAGCCAAGGCTTCCTGGGCACCATATATTTT.

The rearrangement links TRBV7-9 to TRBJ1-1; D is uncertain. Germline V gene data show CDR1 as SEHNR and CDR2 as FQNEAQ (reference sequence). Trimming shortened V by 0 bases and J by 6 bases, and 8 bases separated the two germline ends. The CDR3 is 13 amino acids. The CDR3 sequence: CASSLAEGPEAFF. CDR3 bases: TGTGCCAGCAGCTTAGCTGAGGGCCCTGAAGCTTTCTTT.

The CDR3 DNA reads as TGTGCCAGCAGCTTTGGACAATCTAGCACAGATACGCAGTATTTT. This encodes CASSFGQSSTDTQYF. The chain joins TRBV5-5 to TRBJ2-3, with D possibly TRBD1 on 5 matching bases. This CDR3 contains 15 residues. Germline V CDR1 and CDR2: SGHKS, YYEKEE (reference sequence). The V and J ends lost 2 bases and 0 bases respectively, with 10 bases between them.

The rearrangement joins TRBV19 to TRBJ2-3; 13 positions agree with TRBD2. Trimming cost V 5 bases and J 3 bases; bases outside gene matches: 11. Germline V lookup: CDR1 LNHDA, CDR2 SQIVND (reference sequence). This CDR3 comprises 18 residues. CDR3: CASSPYPTSGGGTDTQYF. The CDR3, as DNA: TGTGCCAGTAGTCCTTACCCCACTAGCGGGGGGGGAACAGATACGCAGTATTTT. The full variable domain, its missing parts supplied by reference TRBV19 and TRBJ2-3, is DGGITQSPKYLFRKEGQNVTLSCEQNLNHDAMYWYRQDPGQGLRLIYYSQIVNDFQKGDIAEGYSVSREKKESFPLTVTSAQKNPTAFYLCASSPYPTSGGGTDTQYFGPGTRLTVL.

Written as DNA, the CDR3 is TGCGCCAGCAGCCTTTCGGGACAGGGGCTCTCACCCCTCCACTTT. Translating gives CASSLSGQGLSPLHF. The chain combines TRBV5-1 with TRBJ1-6, with 10 bases fitting TRBD1. Germline V CDR1 and CDR2: SGHRS, YFSETQ. CDR3 length: 15 amino acids. The V and J ends lost 4 bases and 10 bases, in that order; junction bases with no gene match: 8.

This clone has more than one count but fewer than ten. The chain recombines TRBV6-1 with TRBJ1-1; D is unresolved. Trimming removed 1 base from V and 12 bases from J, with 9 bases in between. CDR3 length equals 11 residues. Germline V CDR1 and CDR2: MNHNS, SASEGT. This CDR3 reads CASSEGGGTFF. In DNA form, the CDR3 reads TGTGCCAGCAGTGAAGGCGGCGGAACTTTCTTT.

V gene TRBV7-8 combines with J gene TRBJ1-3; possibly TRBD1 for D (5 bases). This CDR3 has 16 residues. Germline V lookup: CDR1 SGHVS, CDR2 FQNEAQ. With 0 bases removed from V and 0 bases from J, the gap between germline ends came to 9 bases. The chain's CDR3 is CASSLANRNSGNTIYF. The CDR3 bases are TGTGCCAGCAGCTTAGCTAACAGGAACTCTGGAAACACCATATATTTT. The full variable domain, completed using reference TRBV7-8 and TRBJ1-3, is GAGVSQSPRYKVAKRGQDVALRCDPISGHVSLFWYQQALGQGPEFLTYFQNEAQLDKSGLPSDRFFAERPEGSVSTLKIQRTQQEDSAVYLCASSLANRNSGNTIYFGEGSWLTVV.

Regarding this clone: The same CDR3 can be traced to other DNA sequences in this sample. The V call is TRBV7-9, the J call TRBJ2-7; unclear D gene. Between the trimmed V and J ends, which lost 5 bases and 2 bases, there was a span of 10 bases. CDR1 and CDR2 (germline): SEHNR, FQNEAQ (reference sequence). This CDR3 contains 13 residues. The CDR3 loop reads CASSPGRAYEQYF. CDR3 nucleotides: TGTGCCAGCAGCCCCGGACGGGCCTACGAGCAGTACTTC.

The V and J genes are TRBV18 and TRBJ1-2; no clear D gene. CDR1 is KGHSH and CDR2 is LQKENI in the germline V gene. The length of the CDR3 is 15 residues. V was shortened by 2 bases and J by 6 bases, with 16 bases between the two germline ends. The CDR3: CASSPVGNLQDGYTF. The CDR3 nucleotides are TGTGCCAGCTCACCAGTTGGGAATCTGCAGGATGGCTACACCTTC.

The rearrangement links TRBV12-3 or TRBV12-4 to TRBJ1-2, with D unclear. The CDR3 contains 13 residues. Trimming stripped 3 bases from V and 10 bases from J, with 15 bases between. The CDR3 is CASSLGRAIDYTF. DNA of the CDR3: TGTGCCAGCAGTTTGGGGAGGGCTATTGACTACACCTTC.

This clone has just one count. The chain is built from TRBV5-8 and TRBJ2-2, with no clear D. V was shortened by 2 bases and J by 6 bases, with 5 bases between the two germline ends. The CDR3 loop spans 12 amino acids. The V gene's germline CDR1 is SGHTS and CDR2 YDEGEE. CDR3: CASSFGSGELFF. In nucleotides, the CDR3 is TGTGCCAGCAGCTTCGGTTCCGGGGAGCTGTTTTTT. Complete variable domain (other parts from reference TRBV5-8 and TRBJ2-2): EAGVTQSPTHLIKTRGQQATLRCSPISGHTSVYWYQQALGLGLQFLLWYDEGEERNRGNFPPRFSGRQFPNYSSELNVNALELEDSALYLCASSFGSGELFFGEGSRLTVL.

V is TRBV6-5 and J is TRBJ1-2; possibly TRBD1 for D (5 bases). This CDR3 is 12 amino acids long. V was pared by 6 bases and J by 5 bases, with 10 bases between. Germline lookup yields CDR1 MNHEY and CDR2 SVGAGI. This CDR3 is CASSHDRYGYTF. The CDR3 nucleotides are TGTGCCAGCAGCCACGACAGATATGGCTACACCTTC.

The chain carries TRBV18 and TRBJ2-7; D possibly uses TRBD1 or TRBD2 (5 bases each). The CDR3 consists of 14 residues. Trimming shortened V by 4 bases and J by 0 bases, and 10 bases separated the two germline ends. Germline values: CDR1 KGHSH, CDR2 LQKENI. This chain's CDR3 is CASSLTGTSYEQYF. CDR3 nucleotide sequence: TGTGCCAGCTCACTGACCGGGACCTCCTACGAGCAGTACTTC.

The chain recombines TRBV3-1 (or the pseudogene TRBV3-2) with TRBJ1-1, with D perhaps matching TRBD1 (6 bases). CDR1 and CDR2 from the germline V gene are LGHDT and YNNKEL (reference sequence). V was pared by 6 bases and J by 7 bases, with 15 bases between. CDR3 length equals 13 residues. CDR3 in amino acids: CASSRQEGLEAFF. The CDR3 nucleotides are TGTGCCAGCAGTAGACAGGAAGGACTTGAAGCTTTCTTT.

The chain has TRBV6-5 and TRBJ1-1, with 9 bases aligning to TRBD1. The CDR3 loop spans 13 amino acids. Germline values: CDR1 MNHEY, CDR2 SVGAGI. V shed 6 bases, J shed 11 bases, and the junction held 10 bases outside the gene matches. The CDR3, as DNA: TGTGCCAGCAGCCCCGGACAGGGGAGAAAGGCTTTCTTT. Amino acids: CASSPGQGRKAFF.

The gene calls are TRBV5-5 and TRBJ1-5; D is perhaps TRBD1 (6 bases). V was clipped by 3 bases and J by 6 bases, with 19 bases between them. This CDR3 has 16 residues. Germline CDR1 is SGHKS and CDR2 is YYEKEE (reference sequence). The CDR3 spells CASSSKPGQSIQPQHF. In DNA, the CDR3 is TGTGCCAGCAGCTCCAAACCCGGACAGTCCATTCAGCCCCAGCATTTT.

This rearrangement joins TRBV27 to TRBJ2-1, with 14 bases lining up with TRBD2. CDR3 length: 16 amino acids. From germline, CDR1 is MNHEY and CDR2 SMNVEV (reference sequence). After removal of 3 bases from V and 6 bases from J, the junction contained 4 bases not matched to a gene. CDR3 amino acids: CASSLSGTSGGNEQFF. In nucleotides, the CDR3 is TGTGCCAGCAGTTTGTCCGGGACTAGCGGGGGCAATGAGCAGTTCTTC.

The CDR3 loop reads CASSATGGQETQYF. The CDR3 DNA reads TGTGCCAGCAGTGCGACAGGGGGCCAAGAGACCCAGTACTTC. The chain has TRBV27 and TRBJ2-5, with 9 positions matching TRBD1. The CDR3 is 14 residues long. V lost 5 bases, J lost 1 base, and 2 bases stayed unmatched. Germline CDR1 is MNHEY and CDR2 is SMNVEV (reference sequence).

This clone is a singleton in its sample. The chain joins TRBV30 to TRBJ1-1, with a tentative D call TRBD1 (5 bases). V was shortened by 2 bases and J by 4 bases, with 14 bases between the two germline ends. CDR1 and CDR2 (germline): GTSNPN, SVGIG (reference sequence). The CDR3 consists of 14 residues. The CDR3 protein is CAWSTLQGVTEAFF. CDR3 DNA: TGTGCCTGGAGTACACTACAAGGGGTCACTGAAGCTTTCTTT. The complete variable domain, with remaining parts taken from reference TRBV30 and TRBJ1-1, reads SQTIHQWPATLVQPVGSPLSLECTVEGTSNPNLYWYRQAAGRGLQLLFYSVGIGQISSEVPQNLSASRPQDRQFILSSKKLLLSDSGFYLCAWSTLQGVTEAFFGQGTRLTVV.